Presented here are 21 T cell receptor beta chains from one specimen sequenced in a study of T cells in Graves' hyperthyroidism and ophthalmopathy. It was RNA transcripts that yielded the amplified TCR beta CDR3 regions. In the first-round RT-PCR of the TCR CDR3, the HTBI primer set was used. Each CDR3 protein gets one entry after TCRdb re-called the multiplex PCR reads with MiXCR. The sample shows a few hundred thousand distinct CDR3 sequences, roughly 50% of them seen only once. Source material: peripheral blood or thyroid tissue (not recorded which). The source of these receptors is a woman under 30 with Graves' hyperthyroidism.

J is TRBJ1-2 and V is TRBV2; 10 bases are shared with TRBD1. Germline loops: CDR1 SNHLY, CDR2 FYNNEI. This CDR3 spans 14 amino acids. The V segment lost 11 bases and the J segment 4 bases; nucleotides outside the gene matches: 10. As DNA, the CDR3 is TGTGCCCGGGTTGGGACAGGGGATCTCTATGGCTACACCTTC. This gives the protein CARVGTGDLYGYTF.

The J gene is TRBJ1-1, the V gene TRBV29-1; 11 positions match TRBD1. The V and J ends lost 8 bases and 3 bases, in that order; junction bases with no gene match: 8. Germline CDR1 and CDR2: SQVTM and ANQGSEA. The CDR3 is made up of 14 amino acids. The DNA for the CDR3 is TGCAGCAGTTCGGACAGGGGGCGCGACACTGAAGCTTTCTTT. Translating it yields CSSSDRGRDTEAFF.

The J gene is TRBJ1-1, the V gene TRBV5-1, with D perhaps matching TRBD1 (5 bases). CDR3 length equals 15 residues. Germline lookup yields CDR1 SGHRS and CDR2 YFSETQ. V lost 0 bases to trimming and J lost 7 bases, with 16 bases between them. The chain's CDR3 is CASSLAAGTTFEAFF. The DNA of the CDR3 is TGCGCCAGCAGCTTGGCAGCAGGGACCACTTTTGAAGCTTTCTTT. Variable domain in full (rest from reference TRBV5-1 and TRBJ1-1): KAGVTQTPRYLIKTRGQQVTLSCSPISGHRSVSWYQQTPGQGLQFLFEYFSETQRNKGNFPGRFSGRQFSNSRSEMNVSTLELGDSALYLCASSLAAGTTFEAFFGQGTRLTVV.

Many counts were recorded for this clonotype. The genes are TRBV25-1 and TRBJ1-3; no definite D call. This CDR3 spans 14 amino acids. V dropped 4 bases and J dropped 2 bases, with 9 bases sitting between them. Germline V gives CDR1 MGHDK, CDR2 SYGVNS. The CDR3 loop reads CASSGTHTGNTIYF. Here the CDR3 DNA reads TGTGCCAGCAGTGGGACTCATACTGGAAACACCATATATTTT.

The V call is TRBV19, the J call TRBJ1-2; D remains unclear. The V end was cut by 5 bases, the J end by 8 bases, with 15 bases between. This CDR3 region has 13 residues. From germline, CDR1 is LNHDA and CDR2 SQIVND (reference sequence). This CDR3 reads CASSPREGRGYTF. The CDR3 coding sequence is TGTGCCAGTAGTCCTCGGGAAGGGAGAGGCTACACCTTC.

This clonotype was observed a few times. CDR3: CASSPIGRVNTEAFF. CDR3 in DNA: TGTGCCAGTAGTCCCATAGGCAGAGTGAACACTGAAGCTTTCTTT. The chain is built from TRBV19 and TRBJ1-1; D unresolved. Germline CDR1 is LNHDA and CDR2 is SQIVND (reference sequence). CDR3 length: 15 residues. Trimming cost V 5 bases and J 0 bases, with 13 bases left between them.

CDR3 in amino acids: CAINSGSTPGELFF. Written as DNA, the CDR3 is TGTGCCATTAATAGCGGGAGTACTCCCGGGGAGCTGTTTTTT. This chain links TRBV10-3 with TRBJ2-2, with TRBD2 identical over 9 bases. Germline V gene sequence: CDR1 ENHRY, CDR2 SYGVKD. The ends lost 9 bases at V and 6 bases at J; junction bases unmatched: 8. The CDR3 has 14 residues.

This clonotype was counted between two and nine times. This chain connects TRBV15 to TRBJ2-6; TRBD2 might be the D (5 bases). Germline CDR1 and CDR2: LNHNV and YYDKDF (reference sequence). This CDR3 contains 16 residues. With 5 bases removed from V and 0 bases from J, the gap between germline ends came to 11 bases. CDR3 bases: TGTGCCACCAGCGTTGAAGAGGGCTCTGGGGCCAACGTCCTGACTTTC. Translating it yields CATSVEEGSGANVLTF.

The V call is TRBV25-1, the J call TRBJ2-5; no definite D call. The CDR3 length is 12 residues. Germline CDR1 reads MGHDK; CDR2 reads SYGVNS. V was trimmed by 8 bases and J by 5 bases, leaving 12 bases between them. In nucleotides, the CDR3 is TGTGCCAGCGTTGAAGGTTCGGAGACCCAGTACTTC. Translation: CASVEGSETQYF.

V and J are TRBV11-2 and TRBJ1-6, with 9 bases that match TRBD1. Germline V gene sequence: CDR1 SGHAT, CDR2 FQNNGV. V was pared by 8 bases and J by 1 base, with 6 bases of the junction left unmatched. This CDR3 contains 16 residues. CDR3: CASGPGTGSYNSPLHF. DNA for the CDR3: TGTGCCAGCGGTCCCGGGACAGGGTCCTATAATTCACCCCTCCACTTT.

This clonotype was seen at least ten times. This chain uses TRBV10-3 with TRBJ1-2; perhaps TRBD1 as D (5 bases). V shed 10 bases and J shed 8 bases, with 5 bases lying between them. Germline lookup yields CDR1 ENHRY and CDR2 SYGVKD. The CDR3 spans 8 residues. Here the CDR3 DNA reads TGTGCCACAGGGGGCTACACCTTC. Amino acids: CATGGYTF.

The chain links TRBV5-1 to TRBJ1-2; 8 positions match TRBD1. This CDR3 has 16 amino acids. The germline gives CDR1 SGHRS, CDR2 YFSETQ. Trimming cost V 4 bases and J 4 bases; bases outside gene matches: 12. The CDR3 sequence is CASSTVQGAEGYGYTF. CDR3 DNA: TGCGCCAGCAGCACGGTTCAGGGGGCCGAGGGCTATGGCTACACCTTC.

The chain recombines TRBV25-1 with TRBJ1-1, with 7 bases matching TRBD1. CDR1 and CDR2 (germline): MGHDK, SYGVNS. With V trimmed by 6 bases and J by 4 bases, 5 bases remained unmatched. The CDR3 has 13 amino acids. CDR3 sequence reads: CASSGQDGTEAFF. The CDR3 bases are TGTGCCAGCAGCGGACAGGATGGCACTGAAGCTTTCTTT.

Comments on this clonotype: Germline is not matched at one junction end, which may reflect a read error. The gene calls are TRBV11-2 and TRBJ1-2; 7 bases are shared with TRBD1. Per germline, CDR1 SGHAT and CDR2 FQNNGV. The CDR3 consists of 14 residues. As DNA, the CDR3 is TGTGCCAGCAGACCCGACAGGGACGACTATGGCCACACCTTC. Translated: CASRPDRDDYGHTF.

This clonotype has just one count. Since a much larger clone is just one base distant, this may be a read error. This chain connects TRBV7-9 to TRBJ2-7; D not resolved. The CDR3 has 13 residues. Per the germline V gene, CDR1 is SEHNR and CDR2 is FQNEAQ (reference sequence). V dropped 5 bases and J dropped 1 base, with 9 bases sitting between them. CDR3 bases: TGTGCCAGCAGCCCGGACCTTTCCTACGAGCAGTACTTC. This encodes CASSPDLSYEQYF. The complete variable domain, with remaining parts taken from reference TRBV7-9 and TRBJ2-7, reads DTGVSQNPRHKITKRGQNVTFRCDPISEHNRLYWYRQTLGQGPEFLTYFQNEAQLEKSRLLSDRFSAERPKGSFSTLEIQRTEQGDSAMYLCASSPDLSYEQYFGPGTRLTVT.

Turning to this clonotype: A much larger clone sits a single nucleotide away, making a read error possible. This chain joins TRBV6-1 and TRBJ1-2; D unclear. Germline V gene lookup returns CDR1 MNHNS and CDR2 SASEGT. Trimming shortened V by 3 bases and J by 8 bases, and 10 bases separated the two germline ends. CDR3 length: 12 amino acids. The CDR3 sequence is CASSDFLGGYTF. DNA for the CDR3: TGTGCCAGCAGTGATTTCTTGGGAGGCTACACCTTC.

V and J are TRBV25-1 and TRBJ1-1; the D gene is possibly TRBD1 (6 bases). The CDR3 loop spans 15 amino acids. V gave up 1 base and J gave up 11 bases, with 20 bases separating them. Per the germline V gene, CDR1 is MGHDK and CDR2 is SYGVNS. CDR3: CASSEWRGTDSEAFF. DNA for the CDR3: TGTGCCAGCAGTGAATGGCGGGGTACGGACAGTGAGGCTTTCTTT.

The sample holds many counts of this clonotype. The chain recombines TRBV2 with TRBJ1-4; TRBD1 might be the D (6 bases). V was clipped by 6 bases and J by 3 bases, with 8 bases between them. The V gene's germline CDR1 is SNHLY and CDR2 FYNNEI. This CDR3 contains 13 residues. The CDR3 bases are TGTGCCAGCAGGCGGACAGCTAATGAAAAACTGTTTTTT. Translation: CASRRTANEKLFF. Based on the CDR3 plus reference TRBV2 and TRBJ1-4, the full variable domain is EPEVTQTPSHQVTQMGQEVILRCVPISNHLYFYWYRQILGQKVEFLVSFYNNEISEKSEIFDDQFSVERPDGSNFTLKIRSTKLEDSAMYFCASRRTANEKLFFGSGTQLSVL.

This clonotype showed up just a few times. The rearrangement joins TRBV24-1 to TRBJ2-3, with 13 positions matching TRBD2. Looked up from germline, CDR1 is KGHDR and CDR2 is SFDVKD. The CDR3 is made up of 16 amino acids. The J segment lost 4 bases and the V segment lost 3 bases, leaving 3 bases of the junction unmatched. Here the CDR3 reads CATSDPGLAGADTQYF. The CDR3 region has the DNA TGTGCCACCAGTGATCCAGGACTAGCGGGAGCAGATACGCAGTATTTT.

V is TRBV2 and J is TRBJ2-2; 7 bases map to TRBD1. From germline, CDR1 is SNHLY and CDR2 FYNNEI. The length of the CDR3 is 15 residues. V lost 4 bases to trimming and J lost 3 bases; unmatched junction nucleotides: 5. The CDR3 here is CASSADRAYTGELFF. For the CDR3, the DNA is TGTGCCAGCAGTGCCGACAGGGCCTACACCGGGGAGCTGTTTTTT.

The chain is built from TRBV2 and TRBJ1-5; the match to TRBD1 covers 9 bases. Looked up from germline, CDR1 is SNHLY and CDR2 is FYNNEI. J gave up 0 bases and V 3 bases, and 3 bases lay outside the gene matches. This CDR3 comprises 16 residues. CDR3 nucleotide sequence: TGTGCCAGCAGTGATGGGACAGGGTCTAGCAATCAGCCCCAGCATTTT. It encodes CASSDGTGSSNQPQHF. Filled out from reference TRBV2 and TRBJ1-5, the complete variable domain reads EPEVTQTPSHQVTQMGQEVILRCVPISNHLYFYWYRQILGQKVEFLVSFYNNEISEKSEIFDDQFSVERPDGSNFTLKIRSTKLEDSAMYFCASSDGTGSSNQPQHFGDGTRLSIL.